The 5 T cell receptor beta chains listed next were all sequenced from one sample in a study of shared clonotypes between healthy human individuals. TCRdb's copy holds only in-frame clones and misses some; the assay was immunoSEQ multiplex PCR. The table lists about 990,000 clones, about 80% of them singletons. The specimen sequenced was memory CD4+ T cells from PBMCs. As for subset: CD45RA-negative fraction. These receptors originate from a man between 18 and 29 years old in good health. Some clones in this sample may be carry-over from other donors' samples.

The rearrangement uses TRBV28 and TRBJ1-6; 8 bases are shared with TRBD1. Trimming took 7 bases from V and 7 from J; bases not matched to a gene: 12. From germline, CDR1 is MDHEN and CDR2 SYDVKM. The CDR3 runs 16 residues. The CDR3 DNA reads as TGTGCCAGCACCACCCCACAGGGGGAGGAGAATTCACCCCTCCACTTT. Translated: CASTTPQGEENSPLHF.

The J gene is TRBJ1-1, the V gene TRBV6-6, with D perhaps matching TRBD1 (6 bases). V was shortened by 4 bases and J by 3 bases, with 9 bases between the two germline ends. The CDR3 has 13 residues. From germline, CDR1 is MNHNY and CDR2 SVGAGI (reference sequence). The CDR3 here is CASSFPGDTEAFF. CDR3 nucleotide sequence: TGTGCCAGCAGTTTCCCAGGGGACACTGAAGCTTTCTTT.

The V gene is TRBV4-2, the J gene TRBJ1-2; a weak D match, TRBD1 (5 bases). Germline-derived CDR1 and CDR2 are LGHNA and YNFKEQ. This CDR3 spans 13 amino acids. V lost 0 bases to trimming and J lost 8 bases, with 10 bases between them. CDR3 residues: CASSQDSGQGYTF. The CDR3 nucleotides are TGTGCCAGCAGCCAAGACTCAGGGCAGGGCTACACCTTC.

This clone came up a few times. This rearrangement joins TRBV23-1 to TRBJ2-1, with D tentatively TRBD2 (6 bases). TRBV23-1 is reported as an ORF; its role is uncertain. This CDR3 comprises 14 residues. V lost 5 bases to trimming and J lost 7 bases, with 15 bases between them. The CDR3 loop reads CASSCPGVLNEQFF. CDR3 DNA sequence: TGCGCCAGCAGTTGTCCGGGGGTATTAAATGAGCAGTTCTTC.

The chain combines TRBV6-1 with TRBJ1-1; D possibly corresponds to TRBD1 (5 bases). Looked up from germline, CDR1 is MNHNS and CDR2 is SASEGT. CDR3 length equals 14 residues. V dropped 3 bases and J dropped 7 bases, with 15 bases sitting between them. In DNA, the CDR3 is TGTGCCAGCAGTGACCGGGCGGGGCCGATTGAAGCTTTCTTT. It is translated as CASSDRAGPIEAFF.